Listed here is a single T cell receptor beta chain. What it binds is not known. These data are taken from a study of shared clonotypes between healthy human individuals. Each subset's genomic DNA was split evenly across several immunoSEQ plates. Only in-frame clones appear in the TCRdb table, and some are missing; sequencing was by immunoSEQ multiplex PCR. This repertoire shows some 2,400,000 clones, around 95% found once; its top ten account for 0.1% to 0.15%. Overall study findings and caveats: Naive subsets typically showed greater estimated richness than memory subsets.

The origin of this receptor is a man younger than 35 in good health. Sequenced: naive CD4+ T cells sorted from blood. Specified subset: CD45RA+ positively selected.

The CDR3, as DNA: TGTGCCAGCACCCCGGGGGCTAATGAGCAGTTCTTC. This codes for CASTPGANEQFF. This chain links TRBV11-2 with TRBJ2-1; D is tentatively TRBD1 or TRBD2 (6 bases each). This CDR3 is built from 12 residues. Germline V gene lookup returns CDR1 SGHAT and CDR2 FQNNGV. V was trimmed by 7 bases and J by 7 bases, leaving 11 bases between them.